This T cell receptor (beta chain) was profiled in a study of blood T cell repertoires in COVID-19. Study in general: Both acute and convalescent COVID-19 samples were obtained from the United States, Italy and Spain.

Using immunoSEQ multiplex PCR, the repertoire was profiled, and TCRdb retains in-frame clones only, with some absent. The sample shows over 25,000 clones, roughly 91% of them seen only once. CDR1 SQVTM and CDR2 ANQGSEA come from the germline V gene. V dropped 1 base and J dropped 7 bases, with 26 bases sitting between them. The CDR3 contains 18 residues. V usage is TRBV29-1 and J usage is TRBJ2-1, with TRBD2 as a possible D gene (5 bases). This TCR was recovered from a human donor with active COVID-19. The donor label of this sample is uncertain. Sequencing was carried out using peripheral blood. CDR3 residues: CSVEAGFRLTRSGNEQFF. The CDR3, as DNA: TGCAGCGTTGAAGCGGGGTTCCGGTTAACCCGGAGCGGTAATGAGCAGTTCTTC.